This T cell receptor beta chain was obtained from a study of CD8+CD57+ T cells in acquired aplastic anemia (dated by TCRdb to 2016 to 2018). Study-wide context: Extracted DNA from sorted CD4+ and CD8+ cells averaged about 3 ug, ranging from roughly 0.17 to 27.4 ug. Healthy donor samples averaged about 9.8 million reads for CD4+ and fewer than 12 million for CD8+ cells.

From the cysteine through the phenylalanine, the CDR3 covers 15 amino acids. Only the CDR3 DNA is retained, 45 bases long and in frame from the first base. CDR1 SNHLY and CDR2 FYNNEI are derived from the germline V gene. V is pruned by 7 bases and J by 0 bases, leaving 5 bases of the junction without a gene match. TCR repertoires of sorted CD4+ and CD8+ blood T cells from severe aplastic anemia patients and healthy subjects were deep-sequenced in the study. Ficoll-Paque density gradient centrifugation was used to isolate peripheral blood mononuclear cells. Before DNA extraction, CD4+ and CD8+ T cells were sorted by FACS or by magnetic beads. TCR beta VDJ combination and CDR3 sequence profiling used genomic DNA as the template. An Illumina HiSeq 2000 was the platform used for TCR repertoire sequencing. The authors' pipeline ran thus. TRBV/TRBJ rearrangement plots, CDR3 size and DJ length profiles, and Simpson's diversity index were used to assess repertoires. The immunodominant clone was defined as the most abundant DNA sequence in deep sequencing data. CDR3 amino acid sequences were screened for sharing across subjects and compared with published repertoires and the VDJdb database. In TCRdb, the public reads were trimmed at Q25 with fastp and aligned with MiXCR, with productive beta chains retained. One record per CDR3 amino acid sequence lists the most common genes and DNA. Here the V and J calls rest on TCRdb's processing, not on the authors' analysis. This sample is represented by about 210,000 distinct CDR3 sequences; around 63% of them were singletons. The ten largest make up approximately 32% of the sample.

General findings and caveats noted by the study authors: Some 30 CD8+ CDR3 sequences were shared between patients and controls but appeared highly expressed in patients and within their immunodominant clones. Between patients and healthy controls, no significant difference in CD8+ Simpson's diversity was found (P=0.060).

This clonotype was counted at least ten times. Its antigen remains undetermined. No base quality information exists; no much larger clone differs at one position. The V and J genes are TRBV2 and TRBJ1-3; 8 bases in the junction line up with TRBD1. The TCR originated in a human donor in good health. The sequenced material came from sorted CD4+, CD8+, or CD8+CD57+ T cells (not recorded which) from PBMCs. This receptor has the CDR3 CASKGQAISGNTIYF. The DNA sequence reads TGTGCCAGCAAGGGACAGGCTATCTCTGGAAACACCATATATTTT.